These 30 T cell receptor beta chains originate from one sample sequenced in a study of PD-1 blockade in classical Hodgkin lymphoma. Here immunoSEQ multiplex PCR was the method, and the copy in TCRdb shows in-frame clones only, minus some. This table holds 47,000 or so clones, approximately 91% found once. Documented time point: newly diagnosed, previously untreated cHL patient sample. Sequenced input: peripheral blood mononuclear cells (PBMCs). Receptors originate from a human donor with classical Hodgkin lymphoma.

The rearrangement uses TRBV5-4 and TRBJ1-2; D perhaps matches TRBD1 (5 bases). Trimming removed 5 bases from V and 0 bases from J, with 17 bases in between. The CDR3 totals 16 residues. From germline, CDR1 is SGHNT and CDR2 YYREEE (reference sequence). The CDR3 nucleotides read TGTGCCAGCAGTTCCCGATCGGGGGTAGCTAACTATGGCTACACCTTC. Protein: CASSSRSGVANYGYTF.

This clone appeared once. The chain links TRBV11-2 to TRBJ1-1; D gene ambiguous. Germline V gene lookup returns CDR1 SGHAT and CDR2 FQNNGV. V lost 0 bases, J lost 7 bases, and 9 bases lay in between. The CDR3 has 13 residues. The CDR3, as DNA: TGTGCCAGCAGCTTAGATCGGGGTAGTGAAGCTTTCTTT. This gives the protein CASSLDRGSEAFF. Full variable domain (missing parts from reference TRBV11-2 and TRBJ1-1): EAGVAQSPRYKIIEKRQSVAFWCNPISGHATLYWYQQILGQGPKLLIQFQNNGVVDDSQLPKDRFSAERLKGVDSTLKIQPAKLEDSAVYLCASSLDRGSEAFFGQGTRLTVV.

The gene calls are TRBV6-6 and TRBJ1-3; D may be TRBD1 (6 bases). V shed 7 bases and J shed 8 bases, with 18 bases lying between them. The germline V gene has CDR1 MNHNY and CDR2 SVGAGI (reference sequence). The CDR3 is made up of 14 amino acids. CDR3 sequence (DNA): TGTGCCAGCACCTACCGAGGAAAGGGGGACACCATATATTTT. This translates into CASTYRGKGDTIYF.

The chain employs TRBV25-1 and TRBJ1-1; D not certain. V dropped 0 bases and J dropped 3 bases, with 5 bases sitting between them. This CDR3 has 13 amino acids. Germline V gene data show CDR1 as MGHDK and CDR2 as SYGVNS. Here the CDR3 DNA reads TGTGCCAGCAGTGAATACAGCTACACTGAAGCTTTCTTT. Translated, it gives CASSEYSYTEAFF.

The chain recombines TRBV7-8 with TRBJ2-5; 10 nucleotides align to TRBD2. Germline V gives CDR1 SGHVS, CDR2 FQNEAQ. V shed 1 base, J shed 5 bases, and the junction held 10 bases outside the gene matches. The CDR3 is made up of 17 amino acids. CDR3: CASSLGLLAGDYETQYF. DNA for the CDR3: TGTGCCAGCAGCTTAGGTCTCCTAGCGGGAGATTACGAGACCCAGTACTTC.

The rearrangement uses TRBV15 and TRBJ2-5; D perhaps matches TRBD2 (5 bases). The V gene's germline CDR1 is LNHNV and CDR2 YYDKDF (reference sequence). With 5 bases removed from V and 4 bases from J, the gap between germline ends came to 11 bases. This CDR3 comprises 13 residues. This chain's CDR3 is CATSALGGETQYF. CDR3 bases: TGTGCCACCAGCGCCCTCGGAGGAGAGACCCAGTACTTC.

This chain uses TRBV2 with TRBJ2-7, with a weak D call TRBD1 (6 bases). Trimming pared 2 bases from V and 4 bases from J, leaving 6 bases between. The germline V gene encodes CDR1 SNHLY and CDR2 FYNNEI. CDR3 length: 12 residues. The CDR3 bases are TGTGCCAGCAGTGAACAGGGGTACGAGCAGTACTTC. Protein sequence: CASSEQGYEQYF.

This chain links TRBV11-2 with TRBJ2-1; no clear D. Deletions cut 0 bases from V and 6 bases from J, with 12 bases between. CDR1 is SGHAT and CDR2 is FQNNGV in the germline V gene. This CDR3 comprises 15 residues. This CDR3 reads CASSLDRAASNEQFF. The CDR3 nucleotides are TGTGCCAGCAGCTTAGATCGGGCGGCCTCCAATGAGCAGTTCTTC.

The rearrangement links TRBV18 to TRBJ1-5, with D possibly matching TRBD1 (6 bases). There are 15 residues in the CDR3. The V end lost 0 bases, the J end lost 3 bases, and 9 bases lay between the germline ends. Germline values: CDR1 KGHSH, CDR2 LQKENI. CDR3 in amino acids: CASSPPGGYNQPQHF. Here the CDR3 DNA reads TGTGCCAGCTCACCACCAGGGGGATACAATCAGCCCCAGCATTTT.

The chain recombines TRBV6-4 with TRBJ1-4; 7 nucleotides agree with TRBD1. The J segment lost 4 bases and the V segment lost 6 bases, leaving 8 bases of the junction unmatched. The germline CDR1 and CDR2 sequences are MRHNA and SNTAGT. The CDR3 runs to 15 residues. DNA of the CDR3: TGTGCCAGCAGAAACACAGGGGAGGTTAATGAAAAACTGTTTTTT. Amino acid sequence: CASRNTGEVNEKLFF.

In DNA, the CDR3 is TGTGCCAGCAGTTACTCAATCAGAGAGGGGTCAGATGGCTACACCTTC. Its protein product is CASSYSIREGSDGYTF. The chain joins TRBV6-5 to TRBJ1-2; D possibly corresponds to TRBD1 (5 bases). Trimming pared 0 bases from V and 6 bases from J, leaving 17 bases between. The length of the CDR3 is 16 residues. Germline values: CDR1 MNHEY, CDR2 SVGAGI.

J is TRBJ1-2 and V is TRBV28, with 9 bases identical to TRBD1. After removal of 8 bases from V and 4 bases from J, the junction contained 5 bases not matched to a gene. The germline V gene has CDR1 MDHEN and CDR2 SYDVKM. This CDR3 spans 13 amino acids. CDR3 DNA: TGTGCCAGCGGAGACAGGGGGTCCTATGGCTACACCTTC. This codes for CASGDRGSYGYTF.

The chain carries TRBV10-3 and TRBJ2-3; 8 nucleotides match TRBD1. Germline CDR1 reads ENHRY; CDR2 reads SYGVKD. The CDR3 loop spans 14 amino acids. V was clipped by 6 bases and J by 4 bases; unmatched bases: 6. CDR3 sequence reads: CAIRQTGDSDTQYF. As DNA, the CDR3 is TGTGCCATCAGGCAGACAGGGGACTCAGATACGCAGTATTTT.

The V and J genes are TRBV5-5 and TRBJ2-7; 9 positions match TRBD1. Trimming took 4 bases from V and 0 from J; bases not matched to a gene: 8. This CDR3 is built from 16 residues. In germline, CDR1 is SGHKS, CDR2 YYEKEE (reference sequence). The CDR3 coding sequence is TGTGCCAGCAGCCGTCGCGGGACAGGGAGCTCCTACGAGCAGTACGTC. The encoded protein is CASSRRGTGSSYEQYV.

Within the sample, this clone is medium-sized. The sample holds other DNA sequences that translate to the same CDR3. The rearrangement joins TRBV7-9 to TRBJ1-5; D possibly corresponds to TRBD1 (6 bases). Germline values: CDR1 SEHNR, CDR2 FQNEAQ (reference sequence). The CDR3 length is 15 residues. V lost 4 bases and J lost 2, with 12 bases in between. DNA of the CDR3: TGTGCCAGCAGCTCAACAGGGCCGGGCAATCAGCCCCAGCATTTT. It is translated as CASSSTGPGNQPQHF.

The chain recombines TRBV15 with TRBJ1-3; D not certain. The CDR3 length is 16 residues. Germline lookup yields CDR1 LNHNV and CDR2 YYDKDF (reference sequence). Trimming removed 0 bases at V and 2 bases at J, with 11 bases between. Written as DNA, the CDR3 is TGTGCCACCAGCAGAGATATTACCGGAACTGGAAACACCATATATTTT. Translated: CATSRDITGTGNTIYF.

The chain recombines TRBV29-1 with TRBJ1-1; D is unresolved. Germline V gives CDR1 SQVTM, CDR2 ANQGSEA. The CDR3 totals 11 residues. V gave up 5 bases and J gave up 0 bases, with 4 bases separating them. The CDR3 nucleotides read TGCAGCGTTCTCTTGAACACTGAAGCTTTCTTT. Protein product: CSVLLNTEAFF.

The chain recombines TRBV11-2 with TRBJ2-7, with D possibly being TRBD1 (6 bases). The ends were cut back, 3 bases at V and 1 base at J, with 10 bases in the middle. The germline gives CDR1 SGHAT, CDR2 FQNNGV. The CDR3 consists of 14 residues. In DNA, the CDR3 is TGTGCCAGCAGCTTCACGGACAGTTCCTACGAGCAGTACGTC. Translation: CASSFTDSSYEQYV.

The chain uses TRBV5-1 and TRBJ2-7, with 9 bases lining up with TRBD1. This CDR3 is 16 amino acids long. V shed 7 bases, J shed 5 bases, and the junction held 16 bases outside the gene matches. CDR1 is SGHRS and CDR2 is YFSETQ in the germline V gene. CDR3 sequence: CASSARPGQGANEQYF. CDR3 DNA sequence: TGCGCCAGCTCCGCAAGACCGGGACAGGGTGCTAACGAGCAGTACTTC.

The chain joins TRBV28 to TRBJ2-7; D is unclear. V was trimmed by 5 bases and J by 4 bases, leaving 12 bases between them. The CDR3 sequence is 13 residues long. Germline CDR1 reads MDHEN; CDR2 reads SYDVKM. CDR3 residues: CASSPGRLYEQYF. The CDR3 bases are TGTGCCAGCAGTCCTGGACGGCTATACGAGCAGTACTTC.

The chain couples TRBV28 to TRBJ1-4; the D gene is possibly TRBD1 (5 bases). Per germline, CDR1 MDHEN and CDR2 SYDVKM. This CDR3 is built from 13 residues. Between the trimmed V and J ends, which lost 6 bases and 7 bases, there was a span of 12 bases. The CDR3 is CASRSRGPEKLFF. CDR3 in DNA: TGTGCCAGCAGGTCTAGGGGCCCTGAAAAACTGTTTTTT.

This clone has a handful of counts. The rearrangement links TRBV9 to TRBJ1-1, with TRBD1 matching over 11 bases. The CDR3 covers 14 residues. The germline V gene encodes CDR1 SGDLS and CDR2 YYNGEE. With V trimmed by 4 bases and J by 11 bases, 10 bases remained unmatched. CDR3 sequence: CASSFGQGASRAFF. The DNA of the CDR3 is TGTGCCAGCAGCTTCGGACAGGGGGCTAGTAGGGCTTTCTTT. The full variable domain, completed using reference TRBV9 and TRBJ1-1, is DSGVTQTPKHLITATGQRVTLRCSPRSGDLSVYWYQQSLDQGLQFLIQYYNGEERAKGNILERFSAQQFPDLHSELNLSSLELGDSALYFCASSFGQGASRAFFGQGTRLTVV.

This chain uses TRBV27 with TRBJ2-7, with D unresolved. V dropped 5 bases and J dropped 0 bases, with 20 bases sitting between them. The CDR3 spans 17 residues. Per germline, CDR1 MNHEY and CDR2 SMNVEV (reference sequence). CDR3 region: CASSPLAGGFNSYEQYF. CDR3 DNA: TGTGCCAGCAGTCCCCTGGCCGGCGGCTTCAACTCCTACGAGCAGTACTTC.

The chain links TRBV5-8 to TRBJ2-5; D perhaps matches TRBD2 (6 bases). The ends were cut back, 2 bases at V and 5 bases at J, with 16 bases in the middle. The CDR3 has 15 residues. CDR1 is SGHTS, CDR2 YDEGEE, per germline. DNA of the CDR3: TGTGCCAGCAGCTTAGGAGCGGGCCGAGGGGAGACCCAGTACTTC. Protein product: CASSLGAGRGETQYF.

The rearrangement uses TRBV6-1 and TRBJ1-2; D is unclear. The germline gives CDR1 MNHNS, CDR2 SASEGT. CDR3 length: 15 amino acids. The V end was cut by 1 base, the J end by 1 base, with 10 bases between. The CDR3 DNA reads as TGTGCCAGCAGTGAAGGGGCAGGACTTAACTATGGCTACACCTTC. Encoded protein: CASSEGAGLNYGYTF.

The V gene is TRBV7-2, the J gene TRBJ2-7, with 9 bases identical to TRBD2. V lost 7 bases to trimming and J lost 5 bases; unmatched junction nucleotides: 12. The CDR3 sequence is 15 residues long. The germline V gene encodes CDR1 SGHTA and CDR2 FQGNSA. CDR3 DNA: TGTGCCAGCACCACCGCTATTAGCGGGAGTAACGAGCAGTACTTC. Protein sequence: CASTTAISGSNEQYF.

Comments on this clone: In the same sample, other DNA sequences code for this CDR3. The chain links TRBV29-1 to TRBJ2-7; weak D call: TRBD2 (7 bases). The CDR3 is made up of 12 amino acids. Germline-derived CDR1 and CDR2 are SQVTM and ANQGSEA. With 6 bases removed from V and 4 bases from J, the gap between germline ends came to 13 bases. The CDR3 loop reads CSVRGRGYEQYF. The CDR3 nucleotides read TGCAGCGTGCGGGGGCGGGGGTACGAGCAGTACTTC.

CDR3 region: CASSPDLGGNQPQHF. CDR3 coding DNA: TGTGCCAGCAGCCCGGACCTGGGGGGCAATCAGCCCCAGCATTTT. The rearrangement links TRBV6-1 to TRBJ1-5, with D tentatively TRBD1 (5 bases). The germline CDR1 and CDR2 sequences are MNHNS and SASEGT. This CDR3 contains 15 residues. Trimming removed 6 bases at V and 2 bases at J, with 14 bases between.

This clone was seen more than once but under ten times. The chain carries TRBV18 and TRBJ1-1, with 11 bases that match TRBD1. Germline CDR1 is KGHSH and CDR2 is LQKENI. J was trimmed by 0 bases and V by 5 bases; bases with no gene match: 2. The CDR3 totals 15 residues. The CDR3 DNA follows: TGTGCCAGCTCAGGACAGGGGGCGGTGAACACTGAAGCTTTCTTT. Residues: CASSGQGAVNTEAFF.

Concerning this clone itself: The germline gene is not matched at one end of the junction; a read error may be the cause. The chain has TRBV7-2 and TRBJ1-1; D remains unclear. Germline-derived CDR1 and CDR2 are SGHTA and FQGNSA. This CDR3 contains 16 residues. CDR3 DNA sequence: TGTGCCAGCAGCTCCTTCCCGTCTGATGGGAACATTGAAGCTTTCTTT. It encodes CASSSFPSDGNIEAFF.